This TCR beta chain was documented in a study of blood T cells in healthy people across ages. The second PCR ran about 6 to 12 cycles with a sample-barcoded 5' primer and J-beta primers. Each cDNA molecule carried a tag from a template-switch adaptor that contained 12 random nucleotides. The yield of each sample was at least 2.5 million CDR3-containing paired-end reads. Each CDR3 protein is one row after TCRdb ran MiXCR on the 5' RACE reads. The sample carries approximately 800,000 distinct CDR3 sequences, roughly three fifths recorded once. This CDR3 comprises 14 residues. Germline V lookup: CDR1 SGHNT, CDR2 YYREEE (reference sequence). The germline V and J ends were trimmed by 4 bases and 7 bases, with 18 bases remaining between them.

This clonotype was obtained from a man aged 35 to 55 in good health. V gene TRBV5-4 combines with J gene TRBJ2-7, with unresolved D. The specimen was blood. The CDR3 sequence is CASSPDLFTPEQYF. CDR3 DNA: TGTGCCAGCAGCCCGGACCTCTTCACACCTGAGCAGTACTTC.